Presented here are 7 T cell receptor beta chains from one specimen sequenced in a study of T-cell reconstitution after alpha-beta-depleted transplantation in children. The TCRbeta library was prepared with unique molecular identifiers. TCRdb reprocessed the PCR reads with MiXCR, giving one entry per CDR3 protein. The data hold more than 400,000 distinct CDR3 sequences, with 43% observed a single time. The sequencing used PBMCs, collected before TCRalphabeta/CD19-depleted stem cell transplant. Every receptor here comes from a girl between 2 and 10 years old with aplastic anemia, due to receive a stem cell transplant.

This clonotype was detected a few times. The V call is TRBV20-1, the J call TRBJ2-1, with 8 nucleotides matching TRBD2. Trimming removed 0 bases from V and 8 bases from J; junction bases left unmatched: 9. Germline V CDR1 and CDR2: DFQATT, SNEGSKA (reference sequence). This CDR3 has 15 residues. The CDR3 reads CSARDGGLGLDEQFF. CDR3 DNA: TGCAGTGCTAGAGACGGGGGACTAGGCCTTGATGAGCAGTTCTTC.

V and J are TRBV6-1 and TRBJ2-7; a weak D match, TRBD1 (5 bases). This CDR3 is 14 amino acids long. Germline assignment: CDR1 MNHNS and CDR2 SASEGT. Trimming took off 7 bases at V and 3 bases at J, with 16 bases between the two ends. The CDR3 loop reads CASTETESYYEQYF. CDR3 DNA sequence: TGTGCCAGCACCGAGACAGAGTCTTACTACGAGCAGTACTTC.

In its sample, this clonotype was seen once. The chain couples TRBV7-2 to TRBJ2-1; D unresolved. This CDR3 is built from 13 residues. Trimming pared 3 bases from V and 10 bases from J, leaving 13 bases between. Per the germline V gene, CDR1 is SGHTA and CDR2 is FQGNSA. CDR3 bases: TGTGCCAGCAGCTTCGCTATCCGGCGAGAGCAGTTCTTC. Protein: CASSFAIRREQFF.

This clonotype has a handful of counts. V usage is TRBV5-1 and J usage is TRBJ2-2; D not resolved. The V gene lost 4 bases and the J gene lost 7 bases, with 5 bases spanning the gap. The CDR3 runs 11 residues. Per the germline V gene, CDR1 is SGHRS and CDR2 is YFSETQ. The CDR3 loop is CASSSNGELFF. In nucleotides, the CDR3 is TGCGCCAGCAGCAGTAACGGGGAGCTGTTTTTT.

This clonotype was recorded a few times. V and J are TRBV6-4 and TRBJ2-3; D call uncertain. CDR3 length equals 11 residues. Germline V gene data show CDR1 as MRHNA and CDR2 as SNTAGT. Trimming took off 7 bases at V and 5 bases at J, with 7 bases between the two ends. As DNA, the CDR3 is TGTGCCAGCAAGTTTGGAGATACGCAGTATTTT. Protein sequence: CASKFGDTQYF.

The chain has TRBV7-2 and TRBJ2-7, with D perhaps TRBD2 (6 bases). This CDR3 has 15 residues. CDR1 and CDR2 from the germline V gene are SGHTA and FQGNSA. Trimming cost V 3 bases and J 6 bases, with 18 bases left between them. The DNA of the CDR3 is TGTGCCAGCAGCTTGCGGCAGGGAGGCCCTCCCGAGCAGTACTTC. Protein: CASSLRQGGPPEQYF.

This clonotype turned up a few times. This may come from a read error, since a much larger clone is one base off. The V gene is TRBV11-2, the J gene TRBJ1-4; a weak D match, TRBD1 (5 bases). The CDR3 covers 15 residues. Looked up from germline, CDR1 is SGHAT and CDR2 is FQNNGV. Deletions cut 0 bases from V and 2 bases from J, with 7 bases between. CDR3 sequence: CASSLDGGTNEKLFF. The CDR3, as DNA: TGTGCCAGCAGCTTAGACGGGGGGACTAATGAAAAACTGTTTTTT.